Shown below are 23 T cell receptor beta chains from a single sample sequenced in a study of regulatory T cells in long-lasting Graves disease (dated by TCRdb to the early 2020s). In the paper's terms, the time point label means: persistent/refractory GD, antithyroid drugs over 5 years with positive TRAb. For both TCR sequencing and RNA sequencing, RNA was extracted from PBMCs in TRIzol. Receptors were amplified or captured by multiplex PCR. This sample was sequenced with an Illumina HiSeq 4000. TCR beta libraries were built with iRepertoire HTBI primers and Arm-PCR amplification of CDR3 regions. TCRdb reanalyzed the raw reads on its own, using fastp at Q25 for trimming and MiXCR for clone calling, and kept in-frame beta chains. Identical CDR3 protein sequences are pooled into one entry, listed with their most common genes and DNA. Across this sample there are about 470,000 distinct CDR3 sequences, with about 22% seen only once. Jointly, the top ten make up around 7% of the sample.

The source was peripheral blood mononuclear cells (PBMCs), collected when the disease was refractory, from a patient treated with antithyroid drugs. The receptors originated from a female donor with Graves disease.

This clonotype was counted many times. Written as DNA, the CDR3 is TGTGCCAGCAGGGAGGTTGACACTGAAGCTTTCTTT. This gives the protein CASREVDTEAFF. The V and J genes are TRBV12-3 or TRBV12-4 and TRBJ1-1; no reliable D call. The CDR3 runs to 12 residues. Between the trimmed V and J ends, which lost 6 bases and 3 bases, there was a span of 8 bases.

This clonotype was found many times. This chain links TRBV25-1 with TRBJ2-5; TRBD2 might be the D (5 bases). The germline CDR1 and CDR2 sequences are MGHDK and SYGVNS. The V and J ends lost 3 bases and 1 base respectively, with 12 bases between them. The CDR3 is made up of 15 amino acids. The CDR3 nucleotides read TGTGCCAGCAGTGAGGATACGGGGATCCAAGAGACCCAGTACTTC. This codes for CASSEDTGIQETQYF.

This clonotype has just a few counts. This chain uses TRBV7-9 with TRBJ2-7, with 8 bases matching TRBD2. V was pared by 5 bases and J by 5 bases, with 5 bases of the junction left unmatched. Per germline, CDR1 SEHNR and CDR2 FQNEAQ (reference sequence). This CDR3 region has 13 residues. CDR3 loop: CASSKRGGHEQYF. As DNA, the CDR3 is TGTGCCAGCAGCAAACGGGGGGGCCACGAGCAGTACTTC.

This clonotype was seen at least ten times. The gene calls are TRBV12-3 or TRBV12-4 and TRBJ1-1; tentatively, D is TRBD1 (5 bases). Trimming left V 3 bases short and J 4 bases short, with 15 bases between. This CDR3 has 15 residues. The CDR3 region is CASSLRPTGATEAFF. CDR3 nucleotides: TGTGCCAGCAGTTTGAGGCCGACCGGGGCCACTGAAGCTTTCTTT.

This clonotype was seen only a few times. The chain carries TRBV30 and TRBJ1-1; D is unresolved. The V and J ends lost 8 bases and 0 bases respectively, with 7 bases between them. CDR3 length: 11 amino acids. CDR1 is GTSNPN, CDR2 SVGIG, per germline (reference sequence). The CDR3 region is CAVRMNTEAFF. CDR3 DNA sequence: TGTGCCGTAAGGATGAACACTGAAGCTTTCTTT.

In this sample, this clonotype turned up many times. The rearrangement joins TRBV12-3 or TRBV12-4 to TRBJ2-4; TRBD2 agrees at 11 bases. V lost 3 bases, J lost 8 bases, and 6 bases stayed unmatched. The CDR3 runs to 15 residues. The CDR3 loop is CASSLTSGNEDIQYF. CDR3 DNA: TGTGCCAGCAGTTTGACTAGCGGGAACGAGGACATTCAGTACTTC.

This chain joins TRBV3-1 and TRBJ2-7, with D maybe TRBD1 (6 bases). Per germline, CDR1 LGHDT and CDR2 YNNKEL (reference sequence). With 4 bases removed from V and 7 bases from J, the gap between germline ends came to 20 bases. The CDR3 has 15 amino acids. This CDR3 is CASSPFVRGLTEQYF. CDR3 DNA sequence: TGTGCCAGCAGCCCGTTTGTCAGGGGTCTCACAGAGCAGTACTTC.

The chain carries TRBV9 and TRBJ1-1; the D gene is possibly TRBD1 (6 bases). Germline values: CDR1 SGDLS, CDR2 YYNGEE. V lost 4 bases and J lost 0, with 13 bases in between. The CDR3 has 15 residues. This chain's CDR3 is CASSILGHVNTEAFF. In DNA form, the CDR3 reads TGTGCCAGCAGCATCCTGGGACACGTGAACACTGAAGCTTTCTTT.

The chain employs TRBV19 and TRBJ2-1; the D gene is possibly TRBD1 (6 bases). CDR1 is LNHDA and CDR2 is SQIVND in the germline V gene (reference sequence). Trimming cost V 5 bases and J 2 bases, with 16 bases left between them. There are 16 residues in the CDR3. In DNA, the CDR3 is TGTGCCAGTAGTCATCCCGGGACACAACCCTACAATGAGCAGTTCTTC. Amino acids: CASSHPGTQPYNEQFF.

This clonotype has ten or more counts. J is TRBJ2-7 and V is TRBV28, with 8 bases aligning to TRBD1. Germline loops: CDR1 MDHEN, CDR2 SYDVKM. This CDR3 is built from 15 residues. V was pared by 3 bases and J by 1 base, with 5 bases of the junction left unmatched. Here the CDR3 reads CASSFRDRISYEQYF. CDR3 DNA sequence: TGTGCCAGCAGTTTTCGGGACAGGATTTCCTACGAGCAGTACTTC.

This clonotype was seen only a few times. V usage is TRBV29-1 and J usage is TRBJ2-7; 9 positions agree with TRBD2. The CDR3 is 13 amino acids. CDR1 is SQVTM and CDR2 is ANQGSEA in the germline V gene. Trimming took 6 bases from V and 2 from J; bases not matched to a gene: 5. The CDR3 DNA is TGCAGCGTCGGACTAGCGCCTGCCTACGAGCAGTACTTC. It yields the protein CSVGLAPAYEQYF.

The genes are TRBV13 and TRBJ2-3, with 7 bases aligning to TRBD2. This CDR3 comprises 16 residues. Per germline, CDR1 PRHDT and CDR2 FYEKMQ (reference sequence). V lost 0 bases and J lost 3; bases outside the gene matches: 6. In nucleotides, the CDR3 is TGTGCCAGCAGCTTAGGTATAGGACTAGTTACAGATACGCAGTATTTT. The encoded protein is CASSLGIGLVTDTQYF.

This clonotype appeared many times. The chain couples TRBV6-2 or TRBV6-3 to TRBJ1-5, with 9 bases aligning to TRBD1. Germline V CDR1 and CDR2: MNHEY, SVGEGT. The CDR3 runs to 16 residues. V gave up 8 bases and J gave up 5 bases; unmatched junction bases: 13. The CDR3 DNA reads as TGTGCCAGCCTGGGAGGGACAGGGCGCAAGGATCAGCCCCAGCATTTT. Protein sequence: CASLGGTGRKDQPQHF.

This clonotype was seen a handful of times. V gene TRBV12-5 combines with J gene TRBJ2-7; a weak D match, TRBD2 (5 bases). CDR3 length equals 12 residues. Germline V lookup: CDR1 LGHNT, CDR2 FRNRAP. The germline V and J ends were trimmed by 2 bases and 7 bases, with 9 bases remaining between them. CDR3 sequence (DNA): TGTGCTAGTGGTTTGTTACGAGGGGAGCAGTACTTC. Translation: CASGLLRGEQYF.

This clonotype was picked up many times. The chain has TRBV25-1 and TRBJ1-5; no firm D call. V was shortened by 3 bases and J by 0 bases, with 9 bases between the two germline ends. Germline assignment: CDR1 MGHDK and CDR2 SYGVNS. The CDR3 runs to 15 residues. The CDR3, as DNA: TGTGCCAGCAGTGAGCCAGGACCTAGCAATCAGCCCCAGCATTTT. Amino acid sequence: CASSEPGPSNQPQHF.

This chain uses TRBV7-9 with TRBJ2-1; D may correspond to TRBD1 or TRBD2 (6 bases each). This CDR3 is built from 16 residues. CDR1 is SEHNR and CDR2 is FQNEAQ in the germline V gene (reference sequence). Trimming left V 3 bases short and J 5 bases short, with 17 bases between. The CDR3 DNA is TGTGCCAGCAGCTTCGGCGGGACAAGGCCTGACAATGAGCAGTTCTTC. Its translation: CASSFGGTRPDNEQFF.

The chain employs TRBV28 and TRBJ2-1; TRBD2 might be the D (5 bases). CDR1 is MDHEN, CDR2 SYDVKM, per germline. CDR3 length equals 14 residues. The V and J ends lost 2 bases and 9 bases respectively, with 14 bases between them. CDR3 protein: CASSLEGYRGEQFF. The CDR3 DNA is TGTGCCAGCAGTTTAGAAGGGTATCGGGGTGAGCAGTTCTTC.

This clonotype appeared many times. V and J are TRBV27 and TRBJ1-6; TRBD1 is a possible D gene (6 bases). CDR3 length equals 13 residues. Trimming removed 5 bases from V and 6 bases from J, with 8 bases in between. The germline V gene encodes CDR1 MNHEY and CDR2 SMNVEV (reference sequence). In DNA, the CDR3 is TGTGCCAGCAGTGGACAGATTAATTCACCCCTCCACTTT. Its translation is CASSGQINSPLHF.

The sample holds a few counts of this clonotype. The chain carries TRBV5-1 and TRBJ2-7, with 13 nucleotides matching TRBD2. Germline lookup yields CDR1 SGHRS and CDR2 YFSETQ. The CDR3 loop spans 17 amino acids. The trim removed 2 bases at V and 1 base at J, leaving 6 bases unmatched. CDR3 residues: CASSLPTSGRGSYEQYF. In nucleotides, the CDR3 is TGCGCCAGCAGCTTACCAACTAGCGGGAGGGGGTCCTACGAGCAGTACTTC. The variable domain in full, with the rest retrieved from reference TRBV5-1 and TRBJ2-7, is KAGVTQTPRYLIKTRGQQVTLSCSPISGHRSVSWYQQTPGQGLQFLFEYFSETQRNKGNFPGRFSGRQFSNSRSEMNVSTLELGDSALYLCASSLPTSGRGSYEQYFGPGTRLTVT.

This clonotype has ten or more counts. The V call is TRBV6-1, the J call TRBJ2-7; D not resolved. The V end was cut by 6 bases, the J end by 0 bases, with 9 bases between. The CDR3 totals 13 residues. CDR1 MNHNS and CDR2 SASEGT come from the germline V gene. CDR3 nucleotides: TGTGCCAGCAGCCCCCAGATCTCCTACGAGCAGTACTTC. It translates to CASSPQISYEQYF.

At least ten counts were recorded for this clonotype. V usage is TRBV28 and J usage is TRBJ1-5; 10 positions match TRBD1. V lost 7 bases and J lost 5; bases outside the gene matches: 5. Germline loops: CDR1 MDHEN, CDR2 SYDVKM. This CDR3 comprises 14 residues. The CDR3 loop is CASIAGTGDQPQHF. The CDR3 region has the DNA TGTGCCAGCATTGCCGGGACAGGGGATCAGCCCCAGCATTTT.

The table lists this clonotype with a few counts. The junction differs from germline at one of its ends, possibly a read error. V usage is TRBV15 and J usage is TRBJ2-5, with TRBD1 identical over 8 bases. Germline assignment: CDR1 LNHNV and CDR2 YYDKDF (reference sequence). There are 16 residues in the CDR3. The CDR3 region is CATSRGTQTGAETRYF. In DNA form, the CDR3 reads TGTGCCACCAGCAGGGGAACTCAGACAGGGGCAGAGACCCGGTACTTC.

This clonotype occurred many times. The CDR3 protein is CASSAGNPPSLAFF. For the CDR3, the DNA is TGTGCCAGCAGTGCAGGGAACCCCCCGAGTTTGGCTTTCTTT. The J gene is TRBJ1-1, the V gene TRBV2; possibly TRBD1 for D (5 bases). Deletions cut 4 bases from V and 11 bases from J, with 20 bases between. Germline V gene sequence: CDR1 SNHLY, CDR2 FYNNEI. The CDR3 runs to 14 residues. The complete variable domain, with remaining parts taken from reference TRBV2 and TRBJ1-1, reads EPEVTQTPSHQVTQMGQEVILRCVPISNHLYFYWYRQILGQKVEFLVSFYNNEISEKSEIFDDQFSVERPDGSNFTLKIRSTKLEDSAMYFCASSAGNPPSLAFFGQGTRLTVV.